Below, one TCR beta chain is given with its context. The data were obtained in a study of blood T cell repertoires in COVID-19. Study details: PBMCs, B-cell-depleted T cells, or T cells were the source of the cDNA or gDNA that made up the material.

Cohorts were determined from participant-reported clinical history. Either two negative PCRs, clearance, or symptom resolution qualified Cohort 3 donors as recovered. Original processing methods: Amplified reference gene primers provided the basis for estimating nucleated cell counts. Sequencing used immunoSEQ multiplex PCR; TCRdb keeps in-frame clones, though not all of them. The V and J calls and clone size are taken from that table; D and trimming were inferred from the DNA. Counted here are under 300,000 clones, approximately 90% occurring once; the ten biggest clones make up about 3%. V shed 6 bases, J shed 8 bases, and the junction held 9 bases outside the gene matches. CDR3 length equals 13 residues. Germline V CDR1 and CDR2: MNHEY, SVGAGI.

The receptor comes from a woman in her fifties or sixties who had recovered from COVID-19. Sample: PBMCs or T cells enriched from blood (not recorded which). This chain joins TRBV6-5 and TRBJ1-2; TRBD1 matches 7 bases. CDR3 coding DNA: TGTGCCAGCAGGGCACAGGGGTTTGGGGGCTACACCTTC. It yields the protein CASRAQGFGGYTF.